This TCR beta chain is drawn from a study of cytomegalovirus exposure and HLA in healthy donors. PCR was performed using 60 Vbeta and 13 Jbeta primers. Authors' processing steps: A later analysis counted 65 million to 95 million unique TCR beta chains, around 10 million shared. Assay: immunoSEQ multiplex PCR; the TCRdb copy retains only in-frame clones and omits some. Clonal size and the V and J genes are those of that table, whereas D and trimming came from the DNA. The data show 170,000 or so clones, around four fifths seen once. Germline V gives CDR1 SGHVS, CDR2 FNYEAQ. Trimming at V came to 3 bases and at J to 2 bases, leaving 9 bases not matched to a gene. The CDR3 is 16 residues long. About this clone itself: Its antigen is still unknown.

Among the donors, all were healthy bone marrow donors. Overall study results and limits: From TCR beta sequences, most subjects' HLA-A and HLA-B alleles were reportedly predicted accurately. Later work found most CMV-associated TCR beta chains apparently HLA-restricted.

The receptor comes from a man in his late teens or twenties in good health and CMV-seronegative. The sample consisted of PBMCs. The chain combines TRBV7-6 with TRBJ2-7; the match to TRBD2 covers 8 bases. The DNA of the CDR3 is TGTGCCAGCAGCTTCTTCAGCGGGAGAGGGACCTACGAGCAGTACTTC. It yields the protein CASSFFSGRGTYEQYF.